A selection of T cell receptor beta chains follows, all from one sample in a study of T cells after yellow fever vaccination. One entry per CDR3 protein results from TCRdb running MiXCR on the 5' RACE reads. The sample holds about 360,000 distinct CDR3 sequences, approximately 5.7% seen once. The material sequenced was PBMCs, taken 5 days after the yellow fever booster vaccination. Receptors originate from a man aged 30 to 39 who received the YFV17D yellow fever vaccine. Each CDR3 is given without its conserved first and last residue.

V: TRBV4-3; J: TRBJ2-1; CDR3: ASSQDTGTLNEQF
V: TRBV27; J: TRBJ2-3; CDR3: ASAGLTTDTQY
V: TRBV15; J: TRBJ2-3; CDR3: ATSRASLTADTQY
V: TRBV7-2; J: TRBJ2-5; CDR3: ASSLGPQNIQETQY
V: TRBV7-2; J: TRBJ2-7; CDR3: ASSLPREGLSYEQY
V: TRBV6-5; J: TRBJ2-2; CDR3: ASSYSGVGELF
V: TRBV20-1; J: TRBJ2-2; CDR3: SARGAGGQVGELF
V: TRBV20-1; J: TRBJ2-1; CDR3: SAILADYYNEQF
V: TRBV18; J: TRBJ1-2; CDR3: ASSPSGQAYYGYT
V: TRBV7-2; J: TRBJ2-7; CDR3: ASSLGGTSIYEQY
V: TRBV11-2; J: TRBJ2-7; CDR3: ASSSGGAVLYEQY
V: TRBV7-2; J: TRBJ2-1; CDR3: ASSLGDYYNEQF
V: TRBV4-1; J: TRBJ2-1; CDR3: ASSPRDSRNNEQF
V: TRBV7-2; J: TRBJ2-1; CDR3: ASNPDRGLLNEQF
V: TRBV29-1; J: TRBJ2-3; CDR3: SVAGDPTDTQY
V: TRBV15; J: TRBJ2-3; CDR3: ATSLADTQY
V: TRBV7-9; J: TRBJ2-7; CDR3: ASSKDISYEQY
V: TRBV10-3; J: TRBJ2-3; CDR3: AISAGSDTQY
V: TRBV11-2; J: TRBJ1-1; CDR3: ASSSGQGHTEAF
V: TRBV10-3; J: TRBJ1-1; CDR3: ATTDRSEAF
V: TRBV14; J: TRBJ1-2; CDR3: ASSFGQGYT
V: TRBV5-1; J: TRBJ2-2; CDR3: ASSLAGDDTGELF
V: TRBV15; J: TRBJ2-7; CDR3: ATSRRTSNLREQY
V: TRBV30; J: TRBJ2-2; CDR3: AWSVRTYTGELF
V: TRBV7-9; J: TRBJ2-2; CDR3: ASSLDIPNTGELF
V: TRBV3-1; J: TRBJ2-5; CDR3: ASSPGGLNKETQY
V: TRBV18; J: TRBJ2-5; CDR3: ASSPDFDGRETQY
V: TRBV7-8; J: TRBJ2-6; CDR3: ALQRVAGANVLT
V: TRBV12-3/TRBV12-4; J: TRBJ1-2; CDR3: ASSAGTGGDGYT
V: TRBV10-3; J: TRBJ2-1; CDR3: ATEYSGTGGKSLMNEQF
V: TRBV5-1; J: TRBJ2-1; CDR3: ASSPLAGGHNEQF
V: TRBV20-1; J: TRBJ2-3; CDR3: SANGVLWEAGGQGEDTQY
V: TRBV29-1; J: TRBJ2-1; CDR3: SDSGLLYNEQF
V: TRBV20-1; J: TRBJ2-7; CDR3: SANPGTSASGFEQY
V: TRBV15; J: TRBJ2-7; CDR3: ATSRLTGGWEQY
V: TRBV7-2; J: TRBJ2-2; CDR3: ASSLAGGRGTGELF